Here is one TCR beta chain with its context. TCRdb redid the calling of the reads with MiXCR, one entry per CDR3 protein. The sample lists over 7,000 distinct CDR3 sequences, roughly 15% occurring once. Trimming left V 3 bases short and J 7 bases short, with 22 bases between. This CDR3 contains 17 residues. The germline V gene has CDR1 MNHEY and CDR2 SMNVEV (reference sequence). The data stem from a study of liver allograft versus peripheral blood T cells. At the level of the study: In transplanted livers, T cell receptor repertoires were compared with those found in the recipients' peripheral blood.

The clonotype comes from a human patient who had a liver transplant. Part of the T cells may come from the graft donor. The chain recombines TRBV27 with TRBJ2-1; tentative D call: TRBD2 (7 bases). The CDR3 DNA is TGTGCCAGCAGTTTTTGGACGGGAGGTGGGGGGCGGAATGAGCAGTTCTTC. Translated: CASSFWTGGGGRNEQFF.